A selection of T cell receptor beta chains follows, all from one sample in a study of cytomegalovirus exposure and HLA in healthy donors. The assay was immunoSEQ multiplex PCR, and TCRdb's table has in-frame clones only and misses some. The sample lists under 200,000 clones; roughly 80% were seen once. What was sequenced was PBMCs. The receptors here all came from a man in his fifties or sixties in good health and CMV-seronegative. The CDR3 runs from the conserved cysteine through the conserved F or W. A D gene is named only where the DNA matches it firmly. Clone size is stated in some rows and not others, as once, few, many or a class when expanded.

v_gene	abundance	j_gene	d_gene	CDR3nt	CDR3aa
TRBV28	once	TRBJ1-3	.	TGTGCCAGCAGTTGGGGGGCTGGAAACACCATATATTTT	CASSWGAGNTIYF
TRBV29-1	.	TRBJ2-1	TRBD2	TGCAGCGCCTCGGCGGGGGTCTGGTACAATGAGCAGTTCTTC	CSASAGVWYNEQFF
TRBV13	.	TRBJ2-6	.	TGTGCCAGCAGCTTAGTAGCTGCTATAGGTGGGGCCAACGTCCTGACTTTC	CASSLVAAIGGANVLTF
TRBV29-1	few	TRBJ2-7	TRBD1	TGCAGCGTTGGCGGGACAGGGTCCTACGAGCAGTACTTC	CSVGGTGSYEQYF
TRBV19	.	TRBJ1-5	TRBD1	TGTGCCAGTAGTAAAGGGCAGGGGGCGGCTCAGCCCCAGCATTTT	CASSKGQGAAQPQHF
TRBV4-3	.	TRBJ1-2	.	TGCGCCAGCAGCCAAGATCGGGGGGCAGATGGCTACACCTTC	CASSQDRGADGYTF
TRBV2	.	TRBJ1-2	TRBD1	TGTGCCAGCAGTGGTGGACAGGGGGGGGATAACTATGGCTACACCTTC	CASSGGQGGDNYGYTF
TRBV5-1	.	TRBJ1-1	.	TGCGCCAGCAGCTTGGAACAGGGGAACACTGAAGCTTTCTTT	CASSLEQGNTEAFF
TRBV28	.	TRBJ2-7	.	TGTGCCAGCAGTTTAGGAGGAGCTGCGGGGCGCTACGAGCAGTACTTC	CASSLGGAAGRYEQYF
TRBV5-5	.	TRBJ2-6	.	TGTGCCAGCAGCTGGACTATGTCTGGGGCCAACGTCCTGACTTTC	CASSWTMSGANVLTF
TRBV25-1	.	TRBJ2-1	TRBD1	TGTGCCAGCAGTCCTGGACAGGGGGCGAACAATGAGCAGTTCTTC	CASSPGQGANNEQFF
TRBV10-3	.	TRBJ2-3	TRBD2	TGTGCCATCAGTGAGTCCAAGCGGGGATTCACAGATACGCAGTATTTT	CAISESKRGFTDTQYF
TRBV29-1	.	TRBJ2-7	.	TGCAGCGTGAGAGGCTCCTACGAGCAGTACTTC	CSVRGSYEQYF
TRBV2	.	TRBJ1-1	.	TGTGCCAGCAGTGCCCTGGGGCACAATACCTTCATGAACACTGAAGCTTTCTTT	CASSALGHNTFMNTEAFF
TRBV7-9	few	TRBJ1-2	.	TGTGCCAGCAGCCAGACAGTAGGCTATGGCTACACCTTC	CASSQTVGYGYTF
TRBV2	.	TRBJ2-5	TRBD1	TGTGCCAGCACAAACGGACAGGGACAAGAGACCCAGTACTTC	CASTNGQGQETQYF
TRBV7-8	.	TRBJ1-1	.	TGTGCCAGCAGTCCGTCTCAGGGAACTGAAGCTTTCTTT	CASSPSQGTEAFF
TRBV5-4	.	TRBJ1-3	.	TGTGCCAGCAGCGCGGAAGGGAGGGCAGGGACTGGAAACACCATATATTTT	CASSAEGRAGTGNTIYF
TRBV30	.	TRBJ1-5	TRBD1	TGTGCCTGGAGTCTACAGGGGGGTCAGCCCCAGCATTTT	CAWSLQGGQPQHF
TRBV5-1	.	TRBJ2-2	TRBD2	TGCGCCAGCAGCTCACTAGCGGGGGGTACGAACACCGGGGAGCTGTTTTTT	CASSSLAGGTNTGELFF
TRBV6-5	.	TRBJ1-1	TRBD1	TGTGCCAGCAGTCAGGGACAGGGGCGGAACACTGAAGCTTTCTTT	CASSQGQGRNTEAFF
TRBV6-6	.	TRBJ2-7	.	TGTGCCAGCAGTTACTCAGAGGGCGAGCAGTACTTC	CASSYSEGEQYF
TRBV30	.	TRBJ2-1	.	TGTGCCTGGGGGCCCCCAGGGCCCTCCTACAATGAGCAGTTCTTC	CAWGPPGPSYNEQFF
TRBV5-1	.	TRBJ2-7	TRBD1	TGCGCCAGCAGCGCGGACAGGGGGCTCTACGAGCAGTACTTC	CASSADRGLYEQYF
TRBV19	.	TRBJ2-5	.	TGTGCCAGTAGTCTAAGAGTAGAAGAGACCCAGTACTTC	CASSLRVEETQYF
TRBV7-6	few	TRBJ2-7	TRBD2	TGTGCCAGCAGCTTAGCGACTAGCGGGAGCCTCAACGAGCAGTACTTC	CASSLATSGSLNEQYF
TRBV6-1	once	TRBJ2-1	.	TGTGCCAGCAGTGATAGGCGCAGGGTCCCCCGGAGCTCCTACAATGAGCAGTTCTTC	CASSDRRRVPRSSYNEQFF
TRBV5-6	once	TRBJ2-7	.	TGTGCCAGCAGCTTGGATTTCGTGGTCGGGTCGTCGGTGGCCGACGAGCAGTACTTC	CASSLDFVVGSSVADEQYF
TRBV9	.	TRBJ2-5	TRBD2	TGTGCCAGCAGCCTGGGACTAGCGGGAGAGACCCAGTACTTC	CASSLGLAGETQYF
TRBV13	.	TRBJ1-1	TRBD1	TGTGCCAGCAGCTCGACAGGGACTGAAGCTTTCTTT	CASSSTGTEAFF
TRBV9	.	TRBJ1-3	TRBD1	TGTGCCAGCACACAGGGGACAGGAGAGGGAAACACCATATATTTT	CASTQGTGEGNTIYF
TRBV29-1	.	TRBJ1-6	TRBD1	TGCAGCGTCGGACAGGGGCCCAATTCACCCCTCCACTTT	CSVGQGPNSPLHF
TRBV11-2	few	TRBJ2-3	.	TGTGCCAGCAGCTTATGGGGGCGGATTGCAGATACGCAGTATTTT	CASSLWGRIADTQYF
TRBV9	.	TRBJ2-1	TRBD2	TGTGCCAGCAGCGTAGCTAAGGGGACTAGCGGGAGCAGGGAGCAGTTCTTC	CASSVAKGTSGSREQFF
TRBV6-5	.	TRBJ1-2	TRBD1	TGTGCCAGCAGAATAGGACAGGGAGGATGGTATGGCTACACCTTC	CASRIGQGGWYGYTF
TRBV29-1	.	TRBJ2-2	TRBD2	TGCAGCGTCCGTCCGGGACTAGCAGTCACCGGGGAGCTGTTTTTT	CSVRPGLAVTGELFF
TRBV2	.	TRBJ2-7	.	TGTGCCAGCACCGACACGAAGGTCTACGAGCAGTACTTC	CASTDTKVYEQYF
TRBV10-3	.	TRBJ2-3	TRBD1	TGTGCCATCAGTGATGAGGACAGGGACACAGATACGCAGTATTTT	CAISDEDRDTDTQYF
TRBV6-1	.	TRBJ2-1	.	TGTGCCAGCAGTGAAGCGGGTTCTACTACTTACAATGAGCAGTTCTTC	CASSEAGSTTYNEQFF
TRBV10-1	.	TRBJ2-2	.	TGCGCCAGCAGTGAGTCAATCCTTAACACCGGGGAGCTGTTTTTT	CASSESILNTGELFF
TRBV6-6	.	TRBJ2-2	.	TGTGCCAGCAGTTACGGCGTGGGGGGGCGACCCGGGGAGCTGTTTTTT	CASSYGVGGRPGELFF
TRBV7-7	.	TRBJ2-3	.	TGTGCTAGCAGCTTAGCTGGGACTAGCACAGATACGCAGTATTTT	CASSLAGTSTDTQYF
TRBV15	.	TRBJ1-1	TRBD1	TGTGCCACCAGCAAGACAGGGGACACTGAAGCTTTCTTT	CATSKTGDTEAFF
TRBV19	.	TRBJ1-1	TRBD1	TGTGCCAGTAGTAAACGGACAGGGGACACTGAAGCTTTCTTT	CASSKRTGDTEAFF
TRBV9	.	TRBJ1-2	.	TGTGCCAGCAGCGTAGTCGCGCGGGGAGGCTACCCCTTC	CASSVVARGGYPF
TRBV5-1	.	TRBJ2-7	.	TGCGCCAGCAGCTTGGTGGAGCCTAGCGCCGAGCAGTACTTC	CASSLVEPSAEQYF
TRBV9	.	TRBJ2-2	TRBD2	TGTGCCAGCAGCGTAGTGGGACTAGCGGGGGGTTTAACCGGGGAGCTGTTTTTT	CASSVVGLAGGLTGELFF
TRBV6-6	few	TRBJ1-1	.	TGTGCCAGCATTCCATCGGTGAACACTGAAGCTTTCTTT	CASIPSVNTEAFF
TRBV7-9	.	TRBJ1-5	.	TGTGCCAGCAGCCCGGGACAAGCCAATCAGCCCCAGCATTTT	CASSPGQANQPQHF
TRBV18	.	TRBJ1-1	TRBD1	TGTGCCAGCTCACCGGAGGGACAGCTTGAAGCTTTCTTT	CASSPEGQLEAFF
TRBV28	.	TRBJ2-7	.	TGTGCCAGCAGTCCCAGTGATATCTGGTACGAGCAGTACTTC	CASSPSDIWYEQYF
TRBV14	.	TRBJ1-2	.	TGTGCCAGCAGCCGAGGGTTTCAGTCGGGTGGCTACACCTTC	CASSRGFQSGGYTF
TRBV6-5	few	TRBJ2-2	TRBD2	TGTGCCAGCACCTTAGCGGGGGCCAACACCGGGGAGCTGTTTTTT	CASTLAGANTGELFF
TRBV18	.	TRBJ2-7	TRBD2	TGTGCCAGCTCCTCCAACCTACTAGCGGGAGGGCCAAGGGAGCAGTACTTC	CASSSNLLAGGPREQYF
TRBV7-2	.	TRBJ1-2	TRBD1	TGTGCCAGCAGATCGACAGGGGGGTATGGCTACACCTTC	CASRSTGGYGYTF
TRBV6-1	.	TRBJ2-7	TRBD1	TGTGCCAGCAGTTCCGACAGGGACCATTTCAACGAGCAGTACTTC	CASSSDRDHFNEQYF
TRBV6-6	.	TRBJ2-7	TRBD1	TGTGCCAGCAGATCAGGGACAGGGGGTTACGAGCAGTACTTC	CASRSGTGGYEQYF
TRBV28	.	TRBJ1-3	.	TGTGCCAGCAGTTCGGGTGGGTCTGGAAACACCATATATTTT	CASSSGGSGNTIYF